This T cell receptor beta chain is drawn from a study of shared clonotypes between healthy human individuals. This clone was observed a few times. From germline, CDR1 is LNHDA and CDR2 SQIVND (reference sequence). The CDR3 length is 14 residues. The V end lost 5 bases, the J end lost 9 bases, and 17 bases lay between the germline ends. Sequencing used immunoSEQ multiplex PCR; TCRdb keeps in-frame clones, though not all of them. In the table there are around 1,100,000 clones, roughly 80% of which are singletons. The chain employs TRBV19 and TRBJ1-5; unclear D gene. Sequenced material: memory CD4+ T cells from PBMCs. Subset reported: CD45RA-negative fraction. The TCR comes from a man younger than 30 in good health. Some clones in this sample may be carry-over from other donors' samples. Written as DNA, the CDR3 is TGTGCCAGTAGTGGCACCTTGGTTGACGGGCCCCAGCATTTT. Protein: CASSGTLVDGPQHF.